This entry concerns a single TCR beta chain. What it binds is not known. The sample belongs to a study of cytomegalovirus exposure and HLA in healthy donors. The CDR3 length is 15 residues. V lost 2 bases and J 2 bases, leaving 12 bases between the germline ends. Germline loops: CDR1 SGHRS, CDR2 YFSETQ. Vbeta (60) and Jbeta (13) primers were used in the PCR. Data came from immunoSEQ multiplex PCR; TCRdb stores just in-frame clones and leaves some out. The sample contains fewer than 140,000 clones, approximately 80% of which appear only once. General study points: Altogether, 170 or so TCR beta chains were recorded as cytomegalovirus-associated.

This receptor was identified in a man aged 55-75 years in good health and CMV-seronegative. The sequenced sample was PBMCs. This chain joins TRBV5-1 and TRBJ2-3; D is ambiguous. CDR3 amino acids: CASSFRARYTDTQYF. The CDR3 DNA is TGCGCCAGCAGCTTCCGTGCGCGGTACACAGATACGCAGTATTTT.